These 21 T cell receptor beta chains were sequenced from one sample in a study of blood T cells in healthy people across ages. Then a second PCR, running roughly 7 to 11 cycles, was carried out with a sample-barcoded 5' primer and a J-beta primer mix. TCRdb ran MiXCR on the 5' RACE reads and lists one entry per CDR3 protein. Of hundreds of thousands of distinct CDR3 sequences detected, 20% to 25% appear once; the ten largest clones hold about 20%. Sequencing was done on a sample of blood. Every receptor here comes from a man between 65 and 79 years old in good health.

This clonotype was seen ten or more times. CDR3 bases: TGTGCCAGCAGCTCCGGACTAGCGGACCGCACAGATACGCAGTATTTT. Translating it yields CASSSGLADRTDTQYF. V usage is TRBV3-1 and J usage is TRBJ2-3; 10 nucleotides line up with TRBD2. The length of the CDR3 is 16 residues. Germline CDR1 LGHDT, CDR2 YNNKEL (reference sequence). The V and J ends lost 5 bases and 1 base, in that order; junction bases with no gene match: 6.

This clonotype was picked up a small number of times. The J gene is TRBJ2-3, the V gene TRBV9; 9 nucleotides agree with TRBD1. CDR1 and CDR2 from the germline V gene are SGDLS and YYNGEE. Trimming cost V 5 bases and J 5 bases; bases outside gene matches: 12. The CDR3 runs to 16 residues. The CDR3 loop reads CASSKAPGTGLDTQYF. Written as DNA, the CDR3 is TGTGCCAGCAGTAAAGCGCCCGGGACAGGGCTAGATACGCAGTATTTT.

This clonotype was counted ten times or more. The CDR3 sequence: CASSFGTLYGYTF. The CDR3 coding sequence is TGTGCCAGCAGTTTCGGGACGCTCTATGGCTACACCTTC. This chain joins TRBV6-6 and TRBJ1-2; tentatively, D is TRBD1 (5 bases). Per germline, CDR1 MNHNY and CDR2 SVGAGI (reference sequence). This CDR3 has 13 residues. The V and J ends lost 4 bases and 4 bases respectively, with 10 bases between them.

This chain connects TRBV14 to TRBJ2-5; 8 positions match TRBD1. The CDR3 sequence is 18 residues long. Germline V gene lookup returns CDR1 SGHDN and CDR2 FVKESK. V lost 0 bases and J lost 1; bases outside the gene matches: 10. The CDR3 DNA sequence: TGTGCCAGCAGCCAAGATAGCCTCGTGGACAGGGCCCAAGAGACCCAGTACTTC. This encodes CASSQDSLVDRAQETQYF.

The V and J genes are TRBV6-4 and TRBJ2-3, with D uncertain. This CDR3 has 12 residues. Germline V gene sequence: CDR1 MRHNA, CDR2 SNTAGT. The V end lost 1 base, the J end lost 8 bases, and 7 bases lay between the germline ends. The CDR3 here is CASSDWGGTQYF. The CDR3 nucleotides are TGTGCCAGCAGTGACTGGGGTGGTACGCAGTATTTT.

This clonotype showed up just a few times. One end of the junction fails to match germline, which may point to a read error. The chain recombines TRBV6-1 with TRBJ2-1; D is tentatively TRBD1 or TRBD2 (6 bases each). The CDR3 runs 17 residues. Germline CDR1 and CDR2: MNHNS and SASEGT. Written as DNA, the CDR3 is TGTGCCAGCACTGGCCCCCCACAGGGAGGATCCTACAGTGAGCAGTTCTTC. Amino acid sequence: CASTGPPQGGSYSEQFF.

This clonotype was detected a few times. This chain connects TRBV4-1 to TRBJ2-7; TRBD1 matches at 7 bases. The CDR3 is made up of 15 amino acids. Germline CDR1 is MGHRA and CDR2 is YSYEKL. V shed 1 base and J 2 bases; nucleotides not matched to a gene: 5. The CDR3 DNA sequence: TGCGCCAGCAGCCAAGGAGGGACAGCGGCCTACGAGCAGTACTTC. This translates into CASSQGGTAAYEQYF.

This clonotype has a handful of counts. The chain links TRBV7-6 to TRBJ2-3; D is uncertain. CDR3 length: 17 residues. CDR1 is SGHVS and CDR2 is FNYEAQ in the germline V gene. Deletions cut 2 bases from V and 4 bases from J, with 19 bases between. CDR3 nucleotide sequence: TGTGCCAGCAGCTTAACTTCTAGGTCCAATATCGCAGATACGCAGTATTTT. Translating gives CASSLTSRSNIADTQYF. Full variable domain (rest looked up from reference TRBV7-6 and TRBJ2-3): GAGVSQSPRYKVTKRGQDVALRCDPISGHVSLYWYRQALGQGPEFLTYFNYEAQQDKSGLPNDRFSAERPEGSISTLTIQRTEQRDSAMYRCASSLTSRSNIADTQYFGPGTRLTVL.

This chain uses TRBV12-3 or TRBV12-4 with TRBJ1-5; D is ambiguous. The V end lost 1 base, the J end lost 5 bases, and 9 bases lay between the germline ends. CDR3 length equals 14 residues. Here the CDR3 DNA reads TGTGCCAGCAGTTTAGGGACCGGGTATCAGCCCCAGCATTTT. Translated: CASSLGTGYQPQHF.

CDR3 nucleotides: TGTGCCACCAGTGATTGGGACAGAGACAATGAGCAGTTCTTC. Protein product: CATSDWDRDNEQFF. The rearrangement joins TRBV24-1 to TRBJ2-1; TRBD1 agrees at 7 bases. J lost 5 bases, V lost 2 bases, and 2 bases had no gene match. The length of the CDR3 is 14 residues. From germline, CDR1 is KGHDR and CDR2 SFDVKD.

The chain employs TRBV12-3 or TRBV12-4 and TRBJ1-2; TRBD1 agrees at 7 bases. CDR3 length equals 13 residues. J was trimmed by 2 bases and V by 9 bases; bases with no gene match: 6. CDR3 protein: CASTDRANYGYTF. The CDR3 nucleotides read TGTGCCAGTACCGACAGGGCCAACTATGGCTACACCTTC.

This clonotype was counted a few times. J is TRBJ1-3 and V is TRBV5-1, with D uncertain. Germline CDR1 SGHRS, CDR2 YFSETQ. The ends were cut back, 1 base at V and 2 bases at J, with 10 bases in the middle. The CDR3 contains 15 residues. CDR3: CASSLNSGAGNTIYF. In DNA, the CDR3 is TGCGCCAGCAGCTTGAACAGCGGAGCTGGAAACACCATATATTTT.

The table lists this clonotype with a few counts. This rearrangement joins TRBV28 to TRBJ1-1; perhaps TRBD1 as D (6 bases). The CDR3 has 12 residues. Germline V lookup: CDR1 MDHEN, CDR2 SYDVKM. The V gene lost 6 bases and the J gene lost 7 bases, with 12 bases spanning the gap. The CDR3 region has the DNA TGTGCCAGCAGAGATACAGGGTTTGAAGCTTTCTTT. It specifies CASRDTGFEAFF.

The gene calls are TRBV10-3 and TRBJ2-3; 8 bases line up with TRBD1. Losses at the gene ends were 4 bases for V and 2 bases for J; bases not matched to a gene: 2. The CDR3 has 14 amino acids. Germline CDR1 and CDR2: ENHRY and SYGVKD. As DNA, the CDR3 is TGTGCCATCAGTGCGGGACAGGACACAGATACGCAGTATTTT. Amino acid sequence: CAISAGQDTDTQYF.

CDR3: CARIGSSYEQYV. As DNA, the CDR3 is TGTGCCAGGATCGGAAGCTCCTACGAGCAGTACGTC. The chain has TRBV12-3 or TRBV12-4 and TRBJ2-5; D not resolved. The J call may not be correct, given that the DNA end is closer to TRBJ2-7. The CDR3 sequence is 12 residues long.

This clonotype was counted only a few times. The genes are TRBV28 and TRBJ1-5, with TRBD1 as a possible D gene (5 bases). CDR1 is MDHEN, CDR2 SYDVKM, per germline. With 6 bases removed from V and 1 base from J, the gap between germline ends came to 19 bases. This CDR3 spans 17 amino acids. The CDR3 spells CASSQLAGLVSNQPQHF. In DNA, the CDR3 is TGTGCCAGCAGCCAGCTGGCAGGGTTAGTAAGCAATCAGCCCCAGCATTTT. The full variable domain, its missing parts supplied by reference TRBV28 and TRBJ1-5, is DVKVTQSSRYLVKRTGEKVFLECVQDMDHENMFWYRQDPGLGLRLIYFSYDVKMKEKGDIPEGYSVSREKKERFSLILESASTNQTSMYLCASSQLAGLVSNQPQHFGDGTRLSIL.

This chain joins TRBV6-1 and TRBJ1-1; D is undetermined. CDR1 MNHNS and CDR2 SASEGT come from the germline V gene. The CDR3 totals 11 residues. V was cut by 3 bases and J by 5 bases, with 4 bases left in between. The DNA for the CDR3 is TGTGCCAGCAGTGAGTGGACTGAAGCTTTCTTT. Protein product: CASSEWTEAFF.

This chain joins TRBV6-5 and TRBJ1-1; 7 positions match TRBD1. V dropped 5 bases and J dropped 6; count of bases not matched to a gene: 3. CDR3 length: 12 residues. The germline V gene encodes CDR1 MNHEY and CDR2 SVGAGI. CDR3 sequence reads: CASSRQGAEAFF. In DNA form, the CDR3 reads TGTGCCAGCAGTAGACAGGGTGCTGAAGCTTTCTTT.

In its sample, this clonotype was seen a few times. CDR3 in amino acids: CASSLGQYSNQPQHF. The CDR3 region has the DNA TGTGCCAGCAGCTTAGGACAGTATAGCAATCAGCCCCAGCATTTT. The V call is TRBV7-9, the J call TRBJ1-5, with D perhaps matching TRBD1 (5 bases). The germline CDR1 and CDR2 sequences are SEHNR and FQNEAQ (reference sequence). The germline V and J ends were trimmed by 1 base and 0 bases, with 7 bases remaining between them. CDR3 length equals 15 residues.

The chain combines TRBV19 with TRBJ1-4; 7 nucleotides line up with TRBD1. This CDR3 region has 14 residues. The germline V gene encodes CDR1 LNHDA and CDR2 SQIVND (reference sequence). The V gene end was trimmed by 4 bases and the J gene end by 8 bases; junction bases not matched to a gene: 7. The CDR3 bases are TGTGCCAGTAGTAATAGAGGGGGCGACGAAAAACTGTTTTTT. This translates into CASSNRGGDEKLFF.

This clonotype has at least ten counts. This chain uses TRBV20-1 with TRBJ2-4; 15 bases match TRBD2. In germline, CDR1 is DFQATT, CDR2 SNEGSKA (reference sequence). The CDR3 consists of 15 residues. The CDR3 DNA follows: TGCAGGGGACCGGGACTAGCGGGAGGCCCCGGCATTCAGTACTTC. The encoded protein is CRGPGLAGGPGIQYF.